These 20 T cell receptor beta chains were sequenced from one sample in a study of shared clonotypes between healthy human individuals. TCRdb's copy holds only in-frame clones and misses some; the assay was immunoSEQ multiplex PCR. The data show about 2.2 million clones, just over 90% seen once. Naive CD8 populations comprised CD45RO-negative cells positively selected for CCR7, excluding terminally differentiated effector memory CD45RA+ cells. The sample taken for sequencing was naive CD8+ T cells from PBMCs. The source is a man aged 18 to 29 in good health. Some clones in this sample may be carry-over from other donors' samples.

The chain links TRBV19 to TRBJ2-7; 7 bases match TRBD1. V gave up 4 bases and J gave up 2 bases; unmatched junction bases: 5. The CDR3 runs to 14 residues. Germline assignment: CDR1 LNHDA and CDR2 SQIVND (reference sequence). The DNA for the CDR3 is TGTGCCAGTAGTACAAGGGACAGTACCTACGAGCAGTACTTC. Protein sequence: CASSTRDSTYEQYF.

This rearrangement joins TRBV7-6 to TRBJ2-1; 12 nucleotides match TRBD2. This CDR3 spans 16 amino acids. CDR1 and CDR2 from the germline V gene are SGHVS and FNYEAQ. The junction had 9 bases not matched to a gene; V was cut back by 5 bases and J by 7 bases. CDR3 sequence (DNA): TGTGCCAGCAGCCCGGGGCTAGCGGGAGGGCCGAATGAGCAGTTCTTC. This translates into CASSPGLAGGPNEQFF.

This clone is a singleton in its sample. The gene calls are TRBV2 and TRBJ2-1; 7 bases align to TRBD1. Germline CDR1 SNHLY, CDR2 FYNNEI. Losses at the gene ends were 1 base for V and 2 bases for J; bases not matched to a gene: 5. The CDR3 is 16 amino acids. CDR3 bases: TGTGCCAGCAGTGAAGTGGAAGGGACAGCCTACAATGAGCAGTTCTTC. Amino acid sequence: CASSEVEGTAYNEQFF.

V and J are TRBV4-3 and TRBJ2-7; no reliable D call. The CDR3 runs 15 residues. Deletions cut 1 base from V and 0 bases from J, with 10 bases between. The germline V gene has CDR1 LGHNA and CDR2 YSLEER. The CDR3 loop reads CASSQGVSHSYEQYF. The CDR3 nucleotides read TGCGCCAGCAGCCAAGGTGTATCGCACTCCTACGAGCAGTACTTC.

CDR3 loop: CASSQRGYHEQYF. CDR3 nucleotides: TGCGCCAGCAGCCAACGGGGTTACCACGAGCAGTACTTC. This rearrangement joins TRBV4-1 to TRBJ2-7; possibly TRBD2 for D (5 bases). V was pared by 2 bases and J by 5 bases, with 10 bases between. Germline V gives CDR1 MGHRA, CDR2 YSYEKL. The length of the CDR3 is 13 residues.

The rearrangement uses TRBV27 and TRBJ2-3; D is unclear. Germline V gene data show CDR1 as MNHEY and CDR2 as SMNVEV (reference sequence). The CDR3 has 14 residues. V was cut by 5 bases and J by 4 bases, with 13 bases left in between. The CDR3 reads CASSQIHLADTQYF. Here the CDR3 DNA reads TGTGCCAGCAGTCAAATACACCTGGCAGATACGCAGTATTTT.

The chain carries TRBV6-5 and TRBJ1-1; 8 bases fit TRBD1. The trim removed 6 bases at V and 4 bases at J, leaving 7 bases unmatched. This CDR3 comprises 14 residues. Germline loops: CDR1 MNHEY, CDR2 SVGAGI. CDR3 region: CASSLGQVATEAFF. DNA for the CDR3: TGTGCCAGCAGCCTGGGACAGGTAGCCACTGAAGCTTTCTTT.

The CDR3 loop is CASSEAGGVSYEQYF. As DNA, the CDR3 is TGTGCCAGCAGTGAAGCTGGGGGAGTCTCCTACGAGCAGTACTTC. This chain uses TRBV6-1 with TRBJ2-7; D is tentatively TRBD1 or TRBD2 (5 bases each). V lost 0 bases, J lost 0 bases, and 9 bases lay in between. Germline V gene sequence: CDR1 MNHNS, CDR2 SASEGT. The CDR3 is made up of 15 amino acids.

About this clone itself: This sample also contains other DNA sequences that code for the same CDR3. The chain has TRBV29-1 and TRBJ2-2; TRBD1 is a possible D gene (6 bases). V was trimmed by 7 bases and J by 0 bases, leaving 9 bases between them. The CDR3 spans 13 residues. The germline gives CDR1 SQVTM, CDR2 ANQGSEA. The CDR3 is CSARTANTGELFF. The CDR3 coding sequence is TGCAGCGCCAGGACAGCGAACACCGGGGAGCTGTTTTTT.

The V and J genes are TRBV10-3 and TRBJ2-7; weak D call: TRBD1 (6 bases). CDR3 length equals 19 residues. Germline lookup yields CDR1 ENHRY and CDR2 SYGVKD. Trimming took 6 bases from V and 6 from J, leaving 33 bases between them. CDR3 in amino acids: CAISNPGTQIGTSSLEQYF. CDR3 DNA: TGTGCCATCAGCAATCCCGGGACACAGATAGGGACGTCCTCCCTCGAGCAGTACTTC.

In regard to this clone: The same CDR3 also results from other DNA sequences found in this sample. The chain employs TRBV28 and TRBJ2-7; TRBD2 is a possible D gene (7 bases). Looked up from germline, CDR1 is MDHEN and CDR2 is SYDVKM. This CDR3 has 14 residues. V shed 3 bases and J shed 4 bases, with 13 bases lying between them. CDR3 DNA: TGTGCCAGCAGTTTCGGGGGGCGCGGGTACGAGCAGTACTTC. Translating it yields CASSFGGRGYEQYF.

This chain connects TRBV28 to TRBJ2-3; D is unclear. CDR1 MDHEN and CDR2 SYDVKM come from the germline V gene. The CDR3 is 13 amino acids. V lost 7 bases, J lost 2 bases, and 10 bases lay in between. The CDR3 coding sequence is TGTGCCAGCACCGGGTATCACACAGATACGCAGTATTTT. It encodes CASTGYHTDTQYF.

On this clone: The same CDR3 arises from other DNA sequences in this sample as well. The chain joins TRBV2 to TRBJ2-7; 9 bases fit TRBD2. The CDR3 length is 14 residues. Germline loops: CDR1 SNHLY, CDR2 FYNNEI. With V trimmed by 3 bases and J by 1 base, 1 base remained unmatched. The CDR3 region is CASSEGLASYEQYF. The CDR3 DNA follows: TGTGCCAGCAGTGAGGGACTAGCTTCCTACGAGCAGTACTTC.

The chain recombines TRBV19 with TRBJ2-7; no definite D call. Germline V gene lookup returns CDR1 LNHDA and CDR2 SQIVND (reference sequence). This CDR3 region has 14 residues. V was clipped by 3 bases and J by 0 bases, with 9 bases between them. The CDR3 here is CASSIGENSYEQYF. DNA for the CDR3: TGTGCCAGTAGTATCGGAGAGAACTCCTACGAGCAGTACTTC.

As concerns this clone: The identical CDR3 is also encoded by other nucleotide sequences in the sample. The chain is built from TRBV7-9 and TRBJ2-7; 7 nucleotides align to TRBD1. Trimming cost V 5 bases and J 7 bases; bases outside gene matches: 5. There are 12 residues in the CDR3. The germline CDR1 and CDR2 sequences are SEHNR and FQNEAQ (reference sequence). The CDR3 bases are TGTGCCAGCAGCCTCGGGACAGCAGAGCAGTACTTC. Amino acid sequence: CASSLGTAEQYF.

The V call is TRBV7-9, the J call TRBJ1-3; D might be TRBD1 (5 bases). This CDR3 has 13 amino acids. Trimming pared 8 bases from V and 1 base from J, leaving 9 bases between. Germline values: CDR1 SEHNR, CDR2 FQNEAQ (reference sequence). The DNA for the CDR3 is TGTGCCAGCGGCGGGGGGTCTGGAAACACCATATATTTT. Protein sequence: CASGGGSGNTIYF. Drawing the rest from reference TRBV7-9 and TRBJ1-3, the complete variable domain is DTGVSQNPRHKITKRGQNVTFRCDPISEHNRLYWYRQTLGQGPEFLTYFQNEAQLEKSRLLSDRFSAERPKGSFSTLEIQRTEQGDSAMYLCASGGGSGNTIYFGEGSWLTVV.

The CDR3 here is CASSTGTGVGTEAFF. Written as DNA, the CDR3 is TGTGCCAGCTCAACCGGGACAGGGGTAGGGACTGAAGCTTTCTTT. The chain links TRBV18 to TRBJ1-1; the match to TRBD1 covers 10 bases. V gave up 5 bases and J gave up 5 bases; unmatched junction bases: 8. The germline CDR1 and CDR2 sequences are KGHSH and LQKENI. This CDR3 is built from 15 residues.

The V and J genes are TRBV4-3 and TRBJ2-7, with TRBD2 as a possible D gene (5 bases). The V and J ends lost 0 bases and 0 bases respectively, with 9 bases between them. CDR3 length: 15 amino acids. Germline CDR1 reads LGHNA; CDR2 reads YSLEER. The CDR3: CASSQDHGDSYEQYF. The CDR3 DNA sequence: TGCGCCAGCAGCCAAGATCACGGGGACTCCTACGAGCAGTACTTC.

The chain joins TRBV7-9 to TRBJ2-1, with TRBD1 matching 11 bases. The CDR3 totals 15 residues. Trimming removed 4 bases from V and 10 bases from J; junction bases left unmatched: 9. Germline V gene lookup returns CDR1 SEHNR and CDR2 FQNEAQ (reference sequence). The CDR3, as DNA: TGTGCCAGCAGCTCCGGGACAGGGGGTGATTTGGAGCAGTTCTTC. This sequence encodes CASSSGTGGDLEQFF.

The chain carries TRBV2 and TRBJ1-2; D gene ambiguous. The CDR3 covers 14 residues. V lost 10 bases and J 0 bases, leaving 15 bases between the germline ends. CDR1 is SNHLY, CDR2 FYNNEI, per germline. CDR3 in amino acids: CAKWGVETNYGYTF. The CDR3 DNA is TGTGCCAAATGGGGAGTGGAAACTAACTATGGCTACACCTTC.